The 13 T cell receptor beta chains listed next were all sequenced from one sample in a study of blood T cell repertoires in COVID-19. Using immunoSEQ multiplex PCR, the repertoire was profiled, and TCRdb retains in-frame clones only, with some absent. Here the sample spans about 350,000 clones, 88% being singletons. The sequenced sample was peripheral blood. The receptors come from an older woman with COVID-19, enrolled during active disease.

The rearrangement uses TRBV5-8 and TRBJ2-2; the match to TRBD1 covers 9 bases. The CDR3 has 14 amino acids. Per the germline V gene, CDR1 is SGHTS and CDR2 is YDEGEE. The trim removed 3 bases at V and 7 bases at J, leaving 4 bases unmatched. The CDR3 DNA reads as TGTGCCAGCAGCTCGGGACAGGGCGGCGGGGAGCTGTTTTTT. Translating it yields CASSSGQGGGELFF.

This sequence joins TRBV29-1 and TRBJ2-1; TRBD1 is a possible D gene (5 bases). V shed 8 bases and J shed 3 bases, with 17 bases lying between them. The germline V gene has CDR1 SQVTM and CDR2 ANQGSEA. The CDR3 is made up of 14 amino acids. The CDR3 here is CSIRPGPLYNEQFF. CDR3 nucleotides: TGCAGCATCCGTCCAGGGCCTCTCTACAATGAGCAGTTCTTC.

The sample holds a few counts of this clone. The chain links TRBV5-1 to TRBJ1-2; the match to TRBD1 covers 8 bases. CDR1 is SGHRS, CDR2 YFSETQ, per germline. This CDR3 is built from 14 residues. V shed 6 bases and J 3 bases; nucleotides not matched to a gene: 7. CDR3 DNA sequence: TGCGCCAGCAATACCGGGACAGGTTACTATGGCTACACCTTC. It codes for CASNTGTGYYGYTF.

The rearrangement joins TRBV19 to TRBJ1-4; TRBD1 agrees at 9 bases. V was pared by 4 bases and J by 7 bases, with 4 bases of the junction left unmatched. CDR3 length equals 14 residues. Looked up from germline, CDR1 is LNHDA and CDR2 is SQIVND (reference sequence). As DNA, the CDR3 is TGTGCCAGTAGTAAACAGGGGGCGGCTGAAAAACTGTTTTTT. Its protein is CASSKQGAAEKLFF.

This clone was counted once. Other DNA sequences within the sample encode an identical CDR3. This CDR3 reads CASTGQGYQPQHF. In DNA form, the CDR3 reads TGTGCCAGCACGGGACAGGGTTATCAGCCCCAGCATTTT. The J gene is TRBJ1-5, the V gene TRBV6-5, with 9 bases that match TRBD1. The CDR3 has 13 residues. V shed 7 bases and J 5 bases; nucleotides not matched to a gene: 3. Germline CDR1 reads MNHEY; CDR2 reads SVGAGI.

The genes are TRBV24-1 and TRBJ1-4; D is uncertain. CDR1 and CDR2 (germline): KGHDR, SFDVKD. The CDR3 is made up of 16 amino acids. The ends were cut back, 3 bases at V and 8 bases at J, with 18 bases in the middle. The CDR3: CATSDGVRRCREKLFF. CDR3 DNA: TGTGCCACCAGTGATGGGGTTAGGAGGTGCCGGGAAAAACTGTTTTTT.

This chain uses TRBV10-3 with TRBJ1-2, with D tentatively TRBD1 (5 bases). The length of the CDR3 is 13 residues. The germline V and J ends were trimmed by 3 bases and 14 bases, with 19 bases remaining between them. The germline V gene encodes CDR1 ENHRY and CDR2 SYGVKD. The CDR3 nucleotides read TGTGCCATCAGTGACGCAGAGGGACTCCGGCTGACCTTC. Its translation is CAISDAEGLRLTF.

In regard to this clone: The same CDR3 can be traced to other DNA sequences in this sample. This rearrangement joins TRBV7-2 to TRBJ1-6, with 7 bases matching TRBD1. From germline, CDR1 is SGHTA and CDR2 FQGNSA. V shed 5 bases and J 7 bases; nucleotides not matched to a gene: 2. The CDR3 totals 13 residues. The CDR3 DNA sequence: TGTGCCAGCAGCCGACAGGGAAATTCACCCCTCCACTTT. It codes for CASSRQGNSPLHF.

V is TRBV12-3 or TRBV12-4 and J is TRBJ2-7; D is perhaps TRBD2 (5 bases). The CDR3 has 13 residues. Trimming took off 6 bases at V and 1 base at J, with 10 bases between the two ends. DNA for the CDR3: TGTGCCAGCAGACGGACTGATTCCTACGAGCAGTACTTC. Translating gives CASRRTDSYEQYF.

This chain links TRBV9 with TRBJ2-7, with D possibly TRBD2 on 6 matching bases. With 0 bases removed from V and 3 bases from J, the gap between germline ends came to 7 bases. Germline CDR1 is SGDLS and CDR2 is YYNGEE. The CDR3 runs 13 residues. The DNA for the CDR3 is TGTGCCAGCAGCGTAGGGGGGGACTACGAGCAGTACTTC. It specifies CASSVGGDYEQYF.

The genes are TRBV5-4 and TRBJ2-5; 8 nucleotides line up with TRBD1. J gave up 5 bases and V 4 bases, and 4 bases lay outside the gene matches. Germline-derived CDR1 and CDR2 are SGHNT and YYREEE (reference sequence). The CDR3 covers 13 residues. CDR3 in DNA: TGTGCCAGCAGCGTACAGGGGGGCGAGACCCAGTACTTC. It yields the protein CASSVQGGETQYF.

This chain links TRBV2 with TRBJ1-6, with D possibly TRBD1 on 6 matching bases. The V gene's germline CDR1 is SNHLY and CDR2 FYNNEI. CDR3 length equals 12 residues. The ends were cut back, 7 bases at V and 10 bases at J, with 11 bases in the middle. The CDR3 bases are TGTGCCAGCACGAGGGGGAAATCACCCCTCCACTTT. Encoded protein: CASTRGKSPLHF.

The CDR3 sequence is CASSLALGGRSPLHF. The CDR3 DNA follows: TGTGCCAGCAGCTTAGCGCTGGGGGGGCGATCACCCCTCCACTTT. The V gene is TRBV7-9, the J gene TRBJ1-6, with a possible D match to TRBD1 (6 bases). V gave up 0 bases and J gave up 10 bases, with 13 bases separating them. Germline V CDR1 and CDR2: SEHNR, FQNEAQ (reference sequence). This CDR3 spans 15 amino acids.